This paragraph covers one T cell receptor (beta chain) sequence. No antigen is known for it. Measured with immunoSEQ multiplex PCR; TCRdb has only the in-frame clones, and not every one. The sample consists of 130,000 or so clones, roughly 93% of them appearing once. The data originate from a study of T cell responses to AZD1222 COVID-19 vaccine. The study's findings and limits: There were mostly white British donors and more females than males, and clonal diversity was possibly underestimated. Only a handful of AZD1222 recipients were seropositive at baseline. Samples come after the peak T cell response, not at day 14. Compared with day 0, the breadth and depth of the Spike-specific TCR repertoire rose significantly after two doses of AZD1222.

The J segment lost 8 bases and the V segment lost 0 bases, leaving 12 bases of the junction unmatched. The germline gives CDR1 MNHEY, CDR2 SVGEGT. This CDR3 has 17 amino acids. The V gene is TRBV6-2 or TRBV6-3, the J gene TRBJ2-1; 8 bases align to TRBD2. Sample: peripheral blood, taken on day 0 of AZD1222 vaccination. The sequence was obtained from an adult in good health. DNA for the CDR3: TGTGCCAGCAGTTACTCTCTTTTAGCGGGACGAATGGATGAGCAGTTCTTC. Translating it yields CASSYSLLAGRMDEQFF.